This T cell receptor (beta chain) appears in the sequencing data of a study of read filtering for tumor transcriptome and immune sequencing. Across the study: Among patients, roughly 17 were male and approximately 15 female, aged 47 to 80 (mean roughly 63). RNA-seq yielded only roughly 80 to 1,400 TCR reads, IR-seq about 4 to 11 million. General observations from the study: Sorted CD138-negative bone marrow cells were not purified T cells. Even smaller IR-seq throughput identified most shared clonotypes.

The library was built from around 0.4 ug RNA with molecular barcoded adaptors for alpha/delta and beta/gamma chains. One entry per CDR3 protein results from TCRdb running MiXCR on the reads. The sample lists about 57,000 distinct CDR3 sequences; more than 20% were seen once. This clonotype occurred a few times. The antigen remains unidentified. This CDR3 is 15 amino acids long. Germline-derived CDR1 and CDR2 are MNHEY and SVGAGI. V trimming: 6 bases; J trimming: 0 bases; junction bases outside the gene matches: 5. This receptor was identified in a donor over 35 with multiple myeloma. The V call is TRBV6-5, the J call TRBJ1-3; 7 bases map to TRBD1. The specimen was a population of CD138-negative cells sorted from bone marrow. CDR3 sequence (DNA): TGTGCCAGCAGGCCGGGACAGAACTCTGGAAACACCATATATTTT. Translation gives CASRPGQNSGNTIYF.